Only a few counts were recorded for the clone carrying this TCR beta chain. The target antigen is unknown. TCRdb recomputed calls from the reads with MiXCR, one row per CDR3 protein. The sample yields some 16,000 distinct CDR3 sequences, approximately 20% seen once. Trimming removed 1 base from V and 7 bases from J; junction bases left unmatched: 1. Looked up from germline, CDR1 is MNHNS and CDR2 is SASEGT. CDR3 length equals 14 residues. The data originate from a study of liver allograft versus peripheral blood T cells. Study overall: Transplanted-liver and recipient peripheral blood T cell receptor repertoires were compared. Findings of the study overall: Within liver allografts, T cell receptor repertoires were reportedly different from those in peripheral blood.

The V gene is TRBV6-1, the J gene TRBJ1-4, with 9 bases matching TRBD1. The sequence was obtained from a human patient who had a liver transplant. Some T cells may possibly be graft donor cells. The CDR3 DNA is TGTGCCAGCAGTGAAGGGGGACAGGGTGAAAAACTGTTTTTT. It is translated as CASSEGGQGEKLFF.